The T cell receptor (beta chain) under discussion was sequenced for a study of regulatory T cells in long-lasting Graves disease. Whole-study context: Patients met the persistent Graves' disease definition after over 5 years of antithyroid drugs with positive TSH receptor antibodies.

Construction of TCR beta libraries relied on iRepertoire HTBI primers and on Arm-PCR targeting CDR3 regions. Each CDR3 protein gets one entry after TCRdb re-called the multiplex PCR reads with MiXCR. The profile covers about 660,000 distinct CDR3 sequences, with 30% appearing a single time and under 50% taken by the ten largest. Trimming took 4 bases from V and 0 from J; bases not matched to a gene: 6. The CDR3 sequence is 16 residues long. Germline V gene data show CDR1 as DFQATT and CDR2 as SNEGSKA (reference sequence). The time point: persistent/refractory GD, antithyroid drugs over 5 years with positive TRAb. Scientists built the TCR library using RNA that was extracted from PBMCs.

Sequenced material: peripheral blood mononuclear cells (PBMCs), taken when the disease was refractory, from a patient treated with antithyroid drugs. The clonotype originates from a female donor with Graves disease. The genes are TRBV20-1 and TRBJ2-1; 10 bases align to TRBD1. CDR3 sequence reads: CSATLTGGASYNEQFF. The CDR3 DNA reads TGCAGTGCTACACTGACAGGGGGCGCCTCCTACAATGAGCAGTTCTTC.